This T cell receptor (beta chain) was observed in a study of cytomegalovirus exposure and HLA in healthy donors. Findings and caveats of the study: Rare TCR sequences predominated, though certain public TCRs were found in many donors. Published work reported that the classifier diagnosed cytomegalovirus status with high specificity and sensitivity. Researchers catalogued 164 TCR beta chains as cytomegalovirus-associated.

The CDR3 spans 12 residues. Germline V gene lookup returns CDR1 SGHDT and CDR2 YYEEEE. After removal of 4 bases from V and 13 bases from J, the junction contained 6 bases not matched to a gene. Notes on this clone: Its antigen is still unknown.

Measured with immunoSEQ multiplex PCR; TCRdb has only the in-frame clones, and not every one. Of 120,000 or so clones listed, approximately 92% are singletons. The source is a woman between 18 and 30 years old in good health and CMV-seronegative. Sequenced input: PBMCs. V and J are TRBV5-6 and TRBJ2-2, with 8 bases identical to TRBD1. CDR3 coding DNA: TGTGCCAGCAGCGCCGGGACAGGAGTGCTGTTTTTT. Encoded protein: CASSAGTGVLFF.